This T cell receptor beta chain was observed in a study of blood T cell repertoires in COVID-19. Study background: The study drew acute and convalescent COVID-19 samples from the United States, Italy and Spain. T cells, B-cell-depleted T cells, or PBMCs provided the cDNA or gDNA that served as material.

Germline assignment: CDR1 MGHDK and CDR2 SYGVNS. The CDR3 is 17 residues long. J gave up 3 bases and V 8 bases, and 15 bases lay outside the gene matches. This clone was seen once. Per the study methods: The assay estimated nucleated cells by amplifying reference gene primers. TCRdb's table, derived via immunoSEQ multiplex PCR, lists solely in-frame clones and lacks some. That table furnishes V, J and clone size, whereas the DNA furnished D and trimming. Of approximately 220,000 clones listed, 80% to 85% are singletons. The sample consisted of peripheral blood. This chain uses TRBV25-1 with TRBJ2-3; 9 positions agree with TRBD2. This receptor was obtained from a woman under 40 who had recovered from COVID-19. CDR3 region: CASSTTLSGSETDTQYF. The CDR3 nucleotides read TGTGCCAGCTCCACCACTCTTAGCGGGAGTGAAACAGATACGCAGTATTTT.